Here is one TCR beta chain with its context. Its antigen is not known. The CDR3 covers 13 residues. The V end lost 6 bases, the J end lost 4 bases, and 15 bases lay between the germline ends. The V gene's germline CDR1 is SQVTM and CDR2 ANQGSEA. These data belong to a study of identical twins. Study results and limitations: These conclusions were based on statistical analysis (cross-sectional, not following the same donors).

TCRdb reprocessed the 5' RACE reads via MiXCR and lists one record per CDR3 protein. The sample has 650,000 to 800,000 distinct CDR3 sequences; 8.6% are singletons. The sample also formed part of further work on yellow fever vaccine responses in identical twins.

The clonotype was recovered from a woman younger than 30 in good health. The sequencing input was PBMCs. The V call is TRBV29-1, the J call TRBJ2-5; D is unclear. The CDR3 coding sequence is TGCAGCGTGGCAGGTACGGGTCCAGAGACCCAGTACTTC. Translation: CSVAGTGPETQYF.